The next 9 T cell receptor beta chains were all read from a single sample in a study of prognosis after radiotherapy for stage I lung cancer. Multiplex PCR, run in two rounds, amplified TCR beta CDR3 from genomic DNA. The first PCR round targeted every TRBV and TRBJ gene with specific primers. One entry per CDR3 protein results from TCRdb running MiXCR on the multiplex PCR reads. The table shows approximately 17,000 distinct CDR3 sequences, with around 40% occurring only once. Sequences were derived from PBMCs, sampled before or after stereotactic body radiation therapy (not recorded which). These receptors came from a donor of 50 years or more with non-small cell lung cancer.

This clonotype was detected many times. The V gene is TRBV19, the J gene TRBJ1-6; 8 bases align to TRBD1. The CDR3 totals 15 residues. The J segment lost 4 bases and the V segment lost 8 bases, leaving 7 bases of the junction unmatched. Germline CDR1 LNHDA, CDR2 SQIVND (reference sequence). The CDR3 DNA sequence: TGTGCCAGTCATCATGGACAGGGTTATAATTCACCCCTCCACTTT. This gives the protein CASHHGQGYNSPLHF. Drawing the rest from reference TRBV19 and TRBJ1-6, the complete variable domain is DGGITQSPKYLFRKEGQNVTLSCEQNLNHDAMYWYRQDPGQGLRLIYYSQIVNDFQKGDIAEGYSVSREKKESFPLTVTSAQKNPTAFYLCASHHGQGYNSPLHFGNGTRLTVT.

The chain links TRBV6-6 to TRBJ2-1; D is unresolved. Germline loops: CDR1 MNHNY, CDR2 SVGAGI (reference sequence). V lost 0 bases and J 0 bases, leaving 6 bases between the germline ends. This CDR3 has 15 amino acids. CDR3 nucleotide sequence: TGTGCCAGCAGTTACTCGGGTAACTCCTACAATGAGCAGTTCTTC. Protein sequence: CASSYSGNSYNEQFF.

This chain uses TRBV11-2 with TRBJ2-7, with TRBD2 matching 8 bases. Germline V gene lookup returns CDR1 SGHAT and CDR2 FQNNGV. The CDR3 totals 17 residues. Trimming at V came to 5 bases and at J to 4 bases, leaving 16 bases not matched to a gene. The CDR3, as DNA: TGTGCCAGCAGCCGATCCTACGCGGGGGGCGGAAAGTACGAGCAGTACTTC. Its protein is CASSRSYAGGGKYEQYF.

This clonotype was counted at least ten times. The chain couples TRBV3-1 to TRBJ2-3; TRBD2 matches at 12 bases. The CDR3 sequence is 15 residues long. V dropped 3 bases and J dropped 4; count of bases not matched to a gene: 2. Per the germline V gene, CDR1 is LGHDT and CDR2 is YNNKEL (reference sequence). CDR3 nucleotides: TGTGCCAGCAGCCAGACTAGCGGGGGTGCAGATACGCAGTATTTT. Its translation is CASSQTSGGADTQYF.

CDR3 loop: CSSSDDEQFF. The CDR3, as DNA: TGCAGTAGTAGTGACGATGAGCAGTTCTTC. The rearrangement links TRBV20-1 to TRBJ2-1; D unclear. The CDR3 sequence is 10 residues long. The germline CDR1 and CDR2 sequences are DFQATT and SNEGSKA (reference sequence). The V end was cut by 8 bases, the J end by 8 bases, with 10 bases between.

Of note for this clonotype: A much larger clone differs from this one at a single base, so this may be a read error. V is TRBV6-2 or TRBV6-3 and J is TRBJ2-2, with D possibly TRBD1 on 6 matching bases. CDR3 size: 14 residues. CDR1 is MNHEY, CDR2 SVGEGT, per germline. V was pared by 4 bases and J by 4 bases, with 10 bases between. CDR3 protein: CASSCGQPTGELFF. CDR3 DNA: TGTGCCAGCAGTTGTGGACAGCCCACCGGGGAGCTGTTTTTT.

The genes are TRBV19 and TRBJ1-2; D may be TRBD1 (5 bases). The germline gives CDR1 LNHDA, CDR2 SQIVND (reference sequence). This CDR3 spans 11 amino acids. The germline V and J ends were trimmed by 2 bases and 10 bases, with 8 bases remaining between them. The CDR3 coding sequence is TGTGCCAGTAGTATACGAGGGGACTACACCTTC. It yields the protein CASSIRGDYTF.

This chain joins TRBV19 and TRBJ2-2, with D perhaps TRBD1 (5 bases). Germline V lookup: CDR1 LNHDA, CDR2 SQIVND (reference sequence). The length of the CDR3 is 14 residues. The V and J ends lost 5 bases and 8 bases respectively, with 15 bases between them. For the CDR3, the DNA is TGTGCCAGTAGTTTACAGGTTGGCACTGGGGAGCTGTTTTTT. This codes for CASSLQVGTGELFF.

This clonotype was seen ten or more times. The chain recombines TRBV30 with TRBJ1-4, with D perhaps TRBD1 (5 bases). Germline CDR1 and CDR2: GTSNPN and SVGIG (reference sequence). V gave up 0 bases and J gave up 8 bases, with 10 bases separating them. The CDR3 runs 13 residues. The CDR3 bases are TGTGCCTGGAGTGTAGGGGAGGGGGAAAAACTGTTTTTT. Amino acids: CAWSVGEGEKLFF.